The entry below describes one T cell receptor (beta chain). Looked up from germline, CDR1 is SGHVS and CDR2 is FQNEAQ. With V trimmed by 5 bases and J by 7 bases, 6 bases remained unmatched. There are 15 residues in the CDR3. This specimen belongs to a study of blood T cell repertoires in COVID-19. Study-level background: COVID-19 samples, acute and convalescent, were from the United States, Italy and Spain. Sources were T cells, B-cell-depleted T cells, or PBMCs; the material itself was cDNA or gDNA.

Libraries were prepared by immunoSEQ multiplex PCR; TCRdb keeps only in-frame clonotypes and omits some of them. The sample yields over 250,000 clones, approximately 83% seen once. Sequencing input: peripheral blood. The chain employs TRBV7-8 and TRBJ2-5; 14 bases agree with TRBD2. The TCR comes from a human donor in a cohort sampled during active COVID-19. The chain's CDR3 is CASSPGLAGGGTQYF. DNA of the CDR3: TGTGCCAGCAGCCCCGGACTAGCGGGAGGTGGGACCCAGTACTTC.